The TCR beta chain under discussion was sequenced for a study of blood T cells in healthy people across ages. Aged roughly 6 to 95, donors were systemically healthy Caucasians from Russia. Total RNA extracted from each sample amounted to at least 5 micrograms. Next came a second PCR, run for about 6 to 12 cycles, which used a sample-barcoded 5' primer along with a J-beta primer mix. One entry per CDR3 protein results from TCRdb running MiXCR on the 5' RACE reads. Seen here are 550,000 to 750,000 distinct CDR3 sequences, roughly 20% observed once, and the top ten hold roughly 3.6%. The specimen was blood. The TCR comes from a man between 65 and 79 years old in good health.

DNA for the CDR3: TGTGCCACCAGAAGGACAGGGTCCCACAATGAGCAGTTCTTC. As protein: CATRRTGSHNEQFF. The chain recombines TRBV24-1 with TRBJ2-1, with 8 bases aligning to TRBD1. Germline CDR1 is KGHDR and CDR2 is SFDVKD. With V trimmed by 7 bases and J by 5 bases, 6 bases remained unmatched. This CDR3 has 14 amino acids.